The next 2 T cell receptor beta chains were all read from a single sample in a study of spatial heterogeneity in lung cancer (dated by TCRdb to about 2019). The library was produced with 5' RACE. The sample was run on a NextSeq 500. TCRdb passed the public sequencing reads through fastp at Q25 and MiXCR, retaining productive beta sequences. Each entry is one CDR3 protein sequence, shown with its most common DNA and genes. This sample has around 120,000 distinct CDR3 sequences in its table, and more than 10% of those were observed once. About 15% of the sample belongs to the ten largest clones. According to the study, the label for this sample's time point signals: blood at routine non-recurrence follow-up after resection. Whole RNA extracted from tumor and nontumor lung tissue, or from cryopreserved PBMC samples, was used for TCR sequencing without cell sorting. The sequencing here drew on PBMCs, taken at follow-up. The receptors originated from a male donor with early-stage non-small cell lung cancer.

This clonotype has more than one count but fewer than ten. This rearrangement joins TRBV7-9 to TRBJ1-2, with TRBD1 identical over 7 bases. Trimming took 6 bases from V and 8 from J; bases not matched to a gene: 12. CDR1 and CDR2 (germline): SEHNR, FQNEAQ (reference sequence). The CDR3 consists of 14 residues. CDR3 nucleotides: TGTGCCAGCAGACACGGACAGGCCTTGTTCGGCTACACCTTC. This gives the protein CASRHGQALFGYTF.

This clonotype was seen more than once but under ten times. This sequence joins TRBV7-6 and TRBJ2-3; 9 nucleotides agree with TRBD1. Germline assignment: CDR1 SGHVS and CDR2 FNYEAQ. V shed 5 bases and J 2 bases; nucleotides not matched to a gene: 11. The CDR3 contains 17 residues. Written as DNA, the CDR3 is TGTGCCAGCAGCACTATGCCTGGACAGGGGACCACAGATACGCAGTATTTT. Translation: CASSTMPGQGTTDTQYF.